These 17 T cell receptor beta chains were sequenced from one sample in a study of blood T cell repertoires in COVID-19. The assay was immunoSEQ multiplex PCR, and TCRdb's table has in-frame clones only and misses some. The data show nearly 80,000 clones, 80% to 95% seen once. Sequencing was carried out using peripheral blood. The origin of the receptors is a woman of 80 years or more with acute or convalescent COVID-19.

The CDR3 nucleotides are TGTGCCAGCAGTTTAGCGGGGAAGGAGACCCAGTACTTC. It yields the protein CASSLAGKETQYF. The chain recombines TRBV28 with TRBJ2-5, with D tentatively TRBD2 (6 bases). The germline CDR1 and CDR2 sequences are MDHEN and SYDVKM. The CDR3 has 13 residues. The V gene lost 2 bases and the J gene lost 5 bases, with 9 bases spanning the gap. The full variable domain, in which reference TRBV28 and TRBJ2-5 provide the parts outside the CDR3, is DVKVTQSSRYLVKRTGEKVFLECVQDMDHENMFWYRQDPGLGLRLIYFSYDVKMKEKGDIPEGYSVSREKKERFSLILESASTNQTSMYLCASSLAGKETQYFGPGTRLLVL.

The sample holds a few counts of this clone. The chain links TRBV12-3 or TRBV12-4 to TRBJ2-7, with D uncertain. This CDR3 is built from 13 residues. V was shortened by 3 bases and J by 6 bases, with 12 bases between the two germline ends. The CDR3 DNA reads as TGTGCCAGCAGTTTTCCTCCAGGATCCGAGCAGTACTTC. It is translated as CASSFPPGSEQYF.

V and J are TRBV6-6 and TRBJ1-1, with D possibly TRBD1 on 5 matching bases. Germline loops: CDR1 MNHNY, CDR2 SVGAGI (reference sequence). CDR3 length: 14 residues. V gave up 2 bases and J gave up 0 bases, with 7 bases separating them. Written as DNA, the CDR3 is TGTGCCAGCAGTTACAGGGGAATGAACACTGAAGCTTTCTTT. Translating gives CASSYRGMNTEAFF.

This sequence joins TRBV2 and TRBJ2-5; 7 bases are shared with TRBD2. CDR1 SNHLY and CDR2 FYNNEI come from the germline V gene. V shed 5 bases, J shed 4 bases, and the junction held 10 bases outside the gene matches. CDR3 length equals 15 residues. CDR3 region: CASSSRGPSGETQYF. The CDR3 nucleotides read TGTGCCAGCAGTTCCCGAGGGCCTAGCGGAGAGACCCAGTACTTC. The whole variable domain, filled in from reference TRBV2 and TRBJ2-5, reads EPEVTQTPSHQVTQMGQEVILRCVPISNHLYFYWYRQILGQKVEFLVSFYNNEISEKSEIFDDQFSVERPDGSNFTLKIRSTKLEDSAMYFCASSSRGPSGETQYFGPGTRLLVL.

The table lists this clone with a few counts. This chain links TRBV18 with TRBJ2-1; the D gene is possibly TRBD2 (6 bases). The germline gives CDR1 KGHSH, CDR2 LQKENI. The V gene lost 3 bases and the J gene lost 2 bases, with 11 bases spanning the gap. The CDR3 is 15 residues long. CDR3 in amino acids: CASSPRGPPYNEQFF. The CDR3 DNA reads TGTGCCAGCTCACCGCGGGGACCTCCCTACAATGAGCAGTTCTTC.

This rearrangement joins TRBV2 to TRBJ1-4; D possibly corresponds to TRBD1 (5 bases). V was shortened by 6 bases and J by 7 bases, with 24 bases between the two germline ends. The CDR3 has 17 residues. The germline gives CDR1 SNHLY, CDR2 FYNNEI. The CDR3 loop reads CASSPAGQGLFAEKLFF. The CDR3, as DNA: TGTGCCAGCAGCCCCGCTGGGCAGGGCCTTTTCGCTGAAAAACTGTTTTTT.

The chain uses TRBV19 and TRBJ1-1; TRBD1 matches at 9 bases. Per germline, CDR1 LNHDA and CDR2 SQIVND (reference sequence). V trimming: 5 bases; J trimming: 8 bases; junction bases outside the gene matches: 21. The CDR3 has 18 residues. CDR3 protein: CASSPNYIGQGLTSEAFF. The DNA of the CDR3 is TGTGCCAGTAGTCCCAACTATATTGGACAGGGGCTTACATCGGAAGCTTTCTTT.

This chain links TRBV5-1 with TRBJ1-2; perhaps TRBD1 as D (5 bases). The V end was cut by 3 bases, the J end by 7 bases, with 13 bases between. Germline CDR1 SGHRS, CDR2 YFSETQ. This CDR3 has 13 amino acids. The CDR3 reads CASSSQGFSGYTF. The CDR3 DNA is TGCGCCAGCAGCTCCCAGGGATTTTCTGGCTACACCTTC. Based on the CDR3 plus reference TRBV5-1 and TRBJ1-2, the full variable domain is KAGVTQTPRYLIKTRGQQVTLSCSPISGHRSVSWYQQTPGQGLQFLFEYFSETQRNKGNFPGRFSGRQFSNSRSEMNVSTLELGDSALYLCASSSQGFSGYTFGSGTRLTVV.

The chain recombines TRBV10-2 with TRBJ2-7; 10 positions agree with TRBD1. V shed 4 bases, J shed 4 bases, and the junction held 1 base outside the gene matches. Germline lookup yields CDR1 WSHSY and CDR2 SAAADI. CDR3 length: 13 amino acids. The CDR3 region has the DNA TGCGCCAGCAGTGGGACAGGGGGTTACGAGCAGTACTTC. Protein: CASSGTGGYEQYF.

The CDR3 sequence: CASSHGQGNQPQHF. CDR3 sequence (DNA): TGTGCCAGCAGCCACGGACAGGGCAATCAGCCCCAGCATTTT. The gene calls are TRBV3-1 (or the pseudogene TRBV3-2) and TRBJ1-5; 7 bases line up with TRBD1. The CDR3 runs 14 residues. Germline CDR1 and CDR2: LGHDT and YNNKEL (reference sequence). Trimming took 3 bases from V and 2 from J; bases not matched to a gene: 1.

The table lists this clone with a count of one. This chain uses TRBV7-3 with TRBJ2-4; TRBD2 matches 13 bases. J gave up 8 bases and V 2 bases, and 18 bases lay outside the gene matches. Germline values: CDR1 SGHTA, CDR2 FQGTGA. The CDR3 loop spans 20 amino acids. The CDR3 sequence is CASSLEAGLAGAPKEDIQYF. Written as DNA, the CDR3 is TGTGCCAGCAGCTTAGAAGCCGGACTAGCGGGGGCACCAAAGGAGGACATTCAGTACTTC.

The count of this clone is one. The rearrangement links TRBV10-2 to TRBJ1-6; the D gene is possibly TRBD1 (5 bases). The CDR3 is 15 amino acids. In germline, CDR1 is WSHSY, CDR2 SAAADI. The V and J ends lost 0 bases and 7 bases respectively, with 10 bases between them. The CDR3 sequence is CASSESGGRNSPLHF. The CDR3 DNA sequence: TGCGCCAGCAGTGAGTCTGGGGGGAGAAATTCACCCCTCCACTTT.

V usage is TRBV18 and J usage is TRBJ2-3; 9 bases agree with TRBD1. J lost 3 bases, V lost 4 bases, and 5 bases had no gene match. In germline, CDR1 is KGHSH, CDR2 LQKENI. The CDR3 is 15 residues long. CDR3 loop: CASSRQGQGTDTQYF. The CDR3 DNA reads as TGTGCCAGCTCACGACAGGGACAGGGAACAGATACGCAGTATTTT.

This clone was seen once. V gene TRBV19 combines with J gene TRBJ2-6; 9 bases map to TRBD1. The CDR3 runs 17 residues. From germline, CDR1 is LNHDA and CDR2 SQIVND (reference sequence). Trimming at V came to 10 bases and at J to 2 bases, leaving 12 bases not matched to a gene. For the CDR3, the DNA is TGTGCCACCACACCGGGACAGGGTAAACCTGGGGCCAACGTCCTGACTTTC. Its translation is CATTPGQGKPGANVLTF. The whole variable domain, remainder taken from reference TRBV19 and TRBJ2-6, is DGGITQSPKYLFRKEGQNVTLSCEQNLNHDAMYWYRQDPGQGLRLIYYSQIVNDFQKGDIAEGYSVSREKKESFPLTVTSAQKNPTAFYLCATTPGQGKPGANVLTFGAGSRLTVL.

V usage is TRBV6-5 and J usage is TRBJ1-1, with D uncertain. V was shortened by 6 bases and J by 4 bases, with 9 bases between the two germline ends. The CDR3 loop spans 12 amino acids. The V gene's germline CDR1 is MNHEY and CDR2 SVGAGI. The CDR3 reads CASRARSTEAFF. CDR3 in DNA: TGTGCCAGCAGGGCCCGGAGCACTGAAGCTTTCTTT.

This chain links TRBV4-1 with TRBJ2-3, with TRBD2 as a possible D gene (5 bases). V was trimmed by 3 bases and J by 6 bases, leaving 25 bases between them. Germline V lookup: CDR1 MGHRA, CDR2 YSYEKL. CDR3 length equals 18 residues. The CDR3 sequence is CASSQTGWRTQPTDTQYF. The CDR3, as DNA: TGCGCCAGCAGCCAGACTGGCTGGAGGACTCAACCGACGGATACGCAGTATTTT.

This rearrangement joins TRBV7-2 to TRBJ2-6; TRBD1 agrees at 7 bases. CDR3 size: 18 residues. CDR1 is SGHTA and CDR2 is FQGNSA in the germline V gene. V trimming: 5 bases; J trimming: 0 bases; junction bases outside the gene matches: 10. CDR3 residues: CASSPPPGTVSGANVLTF. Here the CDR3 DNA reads TGTGCCAGCAGCCCACCCCCCGGGACAGTCTCTGGGGCCAACGTCCTGACTTTC.